This is a list of T cell receptor beta chains from one sample in a study of response to subunit inactivated influenza vaccine. In TCRdb, the RT-PCR reads were re-called with MiXCR into one record per CDR3 protein. The repertoire holds fewer than 700,000 distinct CDR3 sequences, roughly 13% seen once, with 13% in the top ten. Sequencing used PBMCs from blood, obtained about 40 days after vaccination. Source of these receptors: a man between 50 and 59 years old who received an inactivated influenza vaccine. CDR3s include the opening cysteine and the closing phenylalanine or tryptophan. Fields, in order: D gene, J gene, V gene, clone size, CDR3 protein, CDR3 DNA. The D gene is left open where the match is weak. The size field is filled for only some rows; it gives once, few, many or a size class.

d_call: TRBD1
j_call: TRBJ2-1
v_call: TRBV2
clone_size: few
cdr3_aa: CASSNRQGAAHEQFF
cdr3_nt: TGTGCCAGCAGTAACCGACAGGGGGCTGCCCATGAGCAGTTCTTC

d_call: NA
j_call: TRBJ1-6
v_call: TRBV4-1
clone_size: NA
cdr3_aa: CASSQLQDYNSPLHF
cdr3_nt: TGCGCCAGCAGCCAGTTACAGGACTATAATTCACCCCTCCACTTT

d_call: NA
j_call: TRBJ1-1
v_call: TRBV12-3/TRBV12-4
clone_size: many
cdr3_aa: CASSADWASQAFF
cdr3_nt: TGTGCCAGCAGTGCGGACTGGGCTAGTCAAGCTTTCTTT

d_call: NA
j_call: TRBJ2-1
v_call: TRBV12-3/TRBV12-4
clone_size: NA
cdr3_aa: CASSLRPDYTVNNEQFF
cdr3_nt: TGTGCCAGCAGTTTAAGGCCCGACTACACCGTTAACAATGAGCAGTTCTTC

d_call: NA
j_call: TRBJ2-2
v_call: TRBV9
clone_size: NA
cdr3_aa: CASSAQDGELFF
cdr3_nt: TGTGCCAGCAGCGCCCAGGACGGGGAGCTGTTTTTT

d_call: NA
j_call: TRBJ2-7
v_call: TRBV5-1
clone_size: few
cdr3_aa: CASSAVDRPSYEQYF
cdr3_nt: TGCGCCAGCAGCGCAGTGGACAGACCCTCCTACGAGCAGTACTTC

d_call: NA
j_call: TRBJ2-7
v_call: TRBV6-2/TRBV6-3
clone_size: NA
cdr3_aa: CASRTTGVASYEQYF
cdr3_nt: TGTGCCAGCAGGACGACAGGAGTCGCCTCCTACGAGCAGTACTTC

d_call: NA
j_call: TRBJ2-2
v_call: TRBV15
clone_size: few
cdr3_aa: CATSRDVAGIGELFF
cdr3_nt: TGTGCCACCAGCAGAGATGTGGCAGGGATCGGGGAGCTGTTTTTT

d_call: TRBD1
j_call: TRBJ1-1
v_call: TRBV2
clone_size: few
cdr3_aa: CASRITGVNTEAFF
cdr3_nt: TGTGCCAGCAGGATTACAGGGGTGAACACTGAAGCTTTCTTT

d_call: NA
j_call: TRBJ2-3
v_call: TRBV12-3/TRBV12-4
clone_size: few
cdr3_aa: CATSRGSSSTDTQYF
cdr3_nt: TGTGCCACCTCGCGGGGATCATCTAGCACAGATACGCAGTATTTT

d_call: TRBD1
j_call: TRBJ1-1
v_call: TRBV24-1
clone_size: NA
cdr3_aa: CATSDSTGGDTEAFF
cdr3_nt: TGTGCCACCAGTGATTCGACAGGGGGTGACACTGAAGCTTTCTTT